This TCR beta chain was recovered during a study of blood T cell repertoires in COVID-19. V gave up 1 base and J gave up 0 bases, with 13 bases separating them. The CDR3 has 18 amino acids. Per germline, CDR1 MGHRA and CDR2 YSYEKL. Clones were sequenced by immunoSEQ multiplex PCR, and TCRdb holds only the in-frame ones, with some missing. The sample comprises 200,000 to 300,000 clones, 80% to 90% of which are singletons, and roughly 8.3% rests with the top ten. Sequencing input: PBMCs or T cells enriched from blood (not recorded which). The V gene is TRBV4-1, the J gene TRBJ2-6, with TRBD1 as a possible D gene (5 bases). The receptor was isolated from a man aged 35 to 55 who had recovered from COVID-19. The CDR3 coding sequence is TGCGCCAGCAGCCAAGTCTTAGACAGTATCTCTGGGGCCAACGTCCTGACTTTC. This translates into CASSQVLDSISGANVLTF.